This T cell receptor (beta chain) was sequenced in a study of regulatory T cells in long-lasting Graves disease. At the level of the study: To qualify as persistent, Graves' disease required over 5 years of antithyroid drugs with positive TSH receptor antibodies.

Study-level results: Persistent Graves' patients showed less TCR diversity than newly diagnosed ones. Gene preferences differed: TRBV28, TRBJ1-2, TRBJ2-5 in persistent cases. Persistent patients shared more public clonotypes (2,741) than newly diagnosed patients (around 1,000).

This clonotype was counted between two and nine times. No antigen is known for it. CDR1 and CDR2 (germline): MDHEN, SYDVKM. V was clipped by 4 bases and J by 8 bases; unmatched bases: 14. The CDR3 runs to 15 residues. Time point in this sample: persistent/refractory GD, antithyroid drugs over 5 years with positive TRAb. PBMC-extracted RNA yielded the TCR library. According to the study, TCR beta libraries were built with iRepertoire HTBI primers and CDR3-region Arm-PCR. MiXCR, applied by TCRdb to the multiplex PCR reads, yields one record per CDR3 protein. The sample consists of about 470,000 distinct CDR3 sequences, less than 25% of them appearing once.

The specimen was peripheral blood mononuclear cells (PBMCs), collected when the disease was refractory, from a patient treated with antithyroid drugs. The origin of this receptor is a female donor with Graves disease. The J gene is TRBJ2-7, the V gene TRBV28; 7 bases map to TRBD1. CDR3 residues: CASSSLRDRRRQQYF. As DNA, the CDR3 is TGTGCCAGCAGTTCCCTCAGGGACAGACGGAGGCAGCAGTACTTC.